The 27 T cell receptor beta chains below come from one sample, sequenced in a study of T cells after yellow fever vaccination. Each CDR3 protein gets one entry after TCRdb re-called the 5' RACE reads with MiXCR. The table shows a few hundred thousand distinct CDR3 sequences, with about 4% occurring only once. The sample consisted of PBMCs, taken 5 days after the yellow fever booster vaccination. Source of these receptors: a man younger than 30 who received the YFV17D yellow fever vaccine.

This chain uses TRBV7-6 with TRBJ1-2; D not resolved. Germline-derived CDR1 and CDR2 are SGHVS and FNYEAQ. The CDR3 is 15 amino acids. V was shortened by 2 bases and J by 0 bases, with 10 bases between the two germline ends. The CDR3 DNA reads TGTGCCAGCAGCTTATCGAAGGGTACTAACTATGGCTACACCTTC. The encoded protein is CASSLSKGTNYGYTF.

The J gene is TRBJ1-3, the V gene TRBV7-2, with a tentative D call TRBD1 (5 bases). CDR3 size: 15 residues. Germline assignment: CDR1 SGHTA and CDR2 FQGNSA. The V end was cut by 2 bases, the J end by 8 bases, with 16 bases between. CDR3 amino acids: CASSLTAAGGDTIYF. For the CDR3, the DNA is TGTGCCAGCAGCTTAACCGCCGCGGGGGGAGACACCATATATTTT. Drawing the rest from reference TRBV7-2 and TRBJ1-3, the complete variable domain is GAGVSQSPSNKVTEKGKDVELRCDPISGHTALYWYRQSLGQGLEFLIYFQGNSAPDKSGLPSDRFSAERTGGSVSTLTIQRTQQEDSAVYLCASSLTAAGGDTIYFGEGSWLTVV.

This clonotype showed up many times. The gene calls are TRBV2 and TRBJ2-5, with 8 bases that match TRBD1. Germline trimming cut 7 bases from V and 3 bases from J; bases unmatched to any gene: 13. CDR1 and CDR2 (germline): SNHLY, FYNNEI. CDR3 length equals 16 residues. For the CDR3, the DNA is TGTGCCAGCACCGGGACAGGTGGGGTAATCAAAGAGACCCAGTACTTC. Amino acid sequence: CASTGTGGVIKETQYF.

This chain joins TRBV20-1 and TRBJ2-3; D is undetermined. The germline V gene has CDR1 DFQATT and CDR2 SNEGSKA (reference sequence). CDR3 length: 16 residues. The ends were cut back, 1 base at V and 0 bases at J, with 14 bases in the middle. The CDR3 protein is CSARGFGFTSTDTQYF. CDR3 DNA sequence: TGCAGTGCTAGAGGGTTCGGGTTCACTAGCACAGATACGCAGTATTTT.

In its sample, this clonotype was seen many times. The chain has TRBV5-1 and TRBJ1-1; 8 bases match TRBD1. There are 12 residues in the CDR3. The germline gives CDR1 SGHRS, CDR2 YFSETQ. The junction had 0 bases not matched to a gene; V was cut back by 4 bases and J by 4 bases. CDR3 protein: CASSTGGTEAFF. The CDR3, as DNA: TGCGCCAGCAGCACAGGGGGCACTGAAGCTTTCTTT.

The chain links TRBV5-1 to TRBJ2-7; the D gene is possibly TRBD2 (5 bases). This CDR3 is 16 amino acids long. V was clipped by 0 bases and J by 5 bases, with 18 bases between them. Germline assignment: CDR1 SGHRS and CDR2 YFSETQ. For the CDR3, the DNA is TGCGCCAGCAGCTTGGCGCTAGCCCGTAGGTGGGACGAGCAGTACTTC. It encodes CASSLALARRWDEQYF.

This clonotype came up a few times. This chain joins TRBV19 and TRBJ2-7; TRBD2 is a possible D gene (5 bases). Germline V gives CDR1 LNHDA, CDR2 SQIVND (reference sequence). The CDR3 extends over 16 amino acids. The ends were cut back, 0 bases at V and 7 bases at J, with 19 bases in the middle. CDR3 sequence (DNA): TGTGCCAGTAGTATAGATTTCCCTAGGCGGGCCGGGGAGCAGTACTTC. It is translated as CASSIDFPRRAGEQYF. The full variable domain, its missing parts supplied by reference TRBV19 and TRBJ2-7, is DGGITQSPKYLFRKEGQNVTLSCEQNLNHDAMYWYRQDPGQGLRLIYYSQIVNDFQKGDIAEGYSVSREKKESFPLTVTSAQKNPTAFYLCASSIDFPRRAGEQYFGPGTRLTVT.

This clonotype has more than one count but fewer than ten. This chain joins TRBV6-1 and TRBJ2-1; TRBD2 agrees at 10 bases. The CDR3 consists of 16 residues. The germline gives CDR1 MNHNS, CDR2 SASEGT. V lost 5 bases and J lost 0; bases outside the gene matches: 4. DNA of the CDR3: TGTGCCAGCAGTAAATTAGCGGGGGGCTCCTACAATGAGCAGTTCTTC. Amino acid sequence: CASSKLAGGSYNEQFF.

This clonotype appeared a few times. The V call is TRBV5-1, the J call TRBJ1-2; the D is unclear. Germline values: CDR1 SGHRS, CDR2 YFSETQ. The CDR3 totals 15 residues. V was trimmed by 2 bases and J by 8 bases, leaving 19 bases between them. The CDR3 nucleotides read TGCGCCAGCAGCTTACCTCGGGGAGGGCATCGAGGCTACACCTTC. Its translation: CASSLPRGGHRGYTF.

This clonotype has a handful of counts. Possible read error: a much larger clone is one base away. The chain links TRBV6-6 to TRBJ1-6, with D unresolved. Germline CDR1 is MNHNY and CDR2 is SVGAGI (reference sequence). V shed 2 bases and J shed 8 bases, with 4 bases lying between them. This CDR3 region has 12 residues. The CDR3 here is CASSYGDSPLHF. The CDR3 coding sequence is TGTGCCAGCAGTTACGGGGATTCACCCCTCCACTTT.

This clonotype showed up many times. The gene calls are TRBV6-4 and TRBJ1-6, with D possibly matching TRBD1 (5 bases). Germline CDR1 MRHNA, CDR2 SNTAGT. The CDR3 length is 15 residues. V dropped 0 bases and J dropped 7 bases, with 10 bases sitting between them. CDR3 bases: TGTGCCAGCAGTGACTCGGCAGGGATGAATTCACCCCTCCACTTT. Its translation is CASSDSAGMNSPLHF.

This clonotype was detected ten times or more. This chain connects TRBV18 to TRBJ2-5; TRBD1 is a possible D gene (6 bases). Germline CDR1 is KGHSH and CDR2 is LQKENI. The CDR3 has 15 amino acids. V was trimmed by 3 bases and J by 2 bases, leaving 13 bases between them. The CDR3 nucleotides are TGTGCCAGCTCACCTAATCAGGGGACACAAGAGACCCAGTACTTC. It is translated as CASSPNQGTQETQYF.

In DNA form, the CDR3 reads TGCAGTGCTAGAGGGACAGGGTTTGGCTACACCTTC. Translation gives CSARGTGFGYTF. J is TRBJ1-2 and V is TRBV20-1; the match to TRBD1 covers 8 bases. J lost 7 bases, V lost 1 base, and 2 bases had no gene match. Germline CDR1 DFQATT, CDR2 SNEGSKA (reference sequence). CDR3 length equals 12 residues.

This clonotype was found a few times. DNA of the CDR3: TGTGCCAGCAGCCTCGGACAGCCCCAGAGCTACACCTTC. Translated: CASSLGQPQSYTF. The J gene is TRBJ1-2, the V gene TRBV5-6; D possibly corresponds to TRBD1 (6 bases). Trimming removed 4 bases at V and 9 bases at J, with 16 bases between. The CDR3 spans 13 residues. In germline, CDR1 is SGHDT, CDR2 YYEEEE.

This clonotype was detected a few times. As DNA, the CDR3 is TGTGCCAGCAGCTTCTCTCCCGGGACTGCCTACGAGCAGTACGTC. Encoded protein: CASSFSPGTAYEQYV. V and J are TRBV11-2 and TRBJ2-7; TRBD2 might be the D (6 bases). Trimming left V 3 bases short and J 2 bases short, with 14 bases between. The germline gives CDR1 SGHAT, CDR2 FQNNGV. CDR3 length: 15 residues.

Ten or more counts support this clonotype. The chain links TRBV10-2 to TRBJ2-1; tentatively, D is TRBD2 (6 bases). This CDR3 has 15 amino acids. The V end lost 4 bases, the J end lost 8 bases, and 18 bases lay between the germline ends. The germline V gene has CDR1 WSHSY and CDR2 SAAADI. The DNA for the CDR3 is TGCGCCAGCAGTGGCCGGGGGACCCCTTGGGATGAGCAGTTCTTC. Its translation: CASSGRGTPWDEQFF.

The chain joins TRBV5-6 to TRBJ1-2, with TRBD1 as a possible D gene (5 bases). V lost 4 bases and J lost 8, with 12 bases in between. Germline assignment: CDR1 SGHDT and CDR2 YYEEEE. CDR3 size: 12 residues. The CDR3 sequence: CASSTRELGYTF. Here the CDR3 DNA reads TGTGCCAGCAGCACCAGGGAGTTGGGCTACACCTTC. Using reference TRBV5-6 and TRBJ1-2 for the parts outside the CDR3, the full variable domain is DAGVTQSPTHLIKTRGQQVTLRCSPKSGHDTVSWYQQALGQGPQFIFQYYEEEERQRGNFPDRFSGHQFPNYSSELNVNALLLGDSALYLCASSTRELGYTFGSGTRLTVV.

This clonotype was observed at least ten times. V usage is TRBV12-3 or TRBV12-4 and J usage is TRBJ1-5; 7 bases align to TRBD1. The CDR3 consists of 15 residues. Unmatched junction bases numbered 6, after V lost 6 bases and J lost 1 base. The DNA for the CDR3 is TGTGCCAGCAGGATCGGGACAGCCAGCAATCAGCCCCAGCATTTT. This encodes CASRIGTASNQPQHF.

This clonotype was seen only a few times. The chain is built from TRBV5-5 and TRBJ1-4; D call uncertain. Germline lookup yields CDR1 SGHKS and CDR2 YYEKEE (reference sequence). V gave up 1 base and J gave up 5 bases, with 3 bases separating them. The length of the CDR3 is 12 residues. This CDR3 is CASSLMNEKLFF. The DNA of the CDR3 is TGTGCCAGCAGCTTGATGAATGAAAAACTGTTTTTT.

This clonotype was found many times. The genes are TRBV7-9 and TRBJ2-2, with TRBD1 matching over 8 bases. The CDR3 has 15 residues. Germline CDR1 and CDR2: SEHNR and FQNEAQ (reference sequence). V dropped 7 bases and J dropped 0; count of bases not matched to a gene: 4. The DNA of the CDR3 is TGTGCCAGCACCATGACAGGGGCGAACACCGGGGAGCTGTTTTTT. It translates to CASTMTGANTGELFF.

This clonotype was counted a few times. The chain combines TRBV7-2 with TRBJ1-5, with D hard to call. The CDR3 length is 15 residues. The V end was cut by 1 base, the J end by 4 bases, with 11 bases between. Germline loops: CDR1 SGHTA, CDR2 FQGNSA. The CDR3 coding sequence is TGTGCCAGCAGCTTAGTAGGAGGTCAGAATCAGCCCCAGCATTTT. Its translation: CASSLVGGQNQPQHF.

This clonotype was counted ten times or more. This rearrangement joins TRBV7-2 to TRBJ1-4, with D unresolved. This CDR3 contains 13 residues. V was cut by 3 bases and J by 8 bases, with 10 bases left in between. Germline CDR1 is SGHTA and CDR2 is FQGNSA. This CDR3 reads CASSFGVVEKLFF. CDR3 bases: TGTGCCAGCAGCTTTGGGGTAGTCGAAAAACTGTTTTTT.

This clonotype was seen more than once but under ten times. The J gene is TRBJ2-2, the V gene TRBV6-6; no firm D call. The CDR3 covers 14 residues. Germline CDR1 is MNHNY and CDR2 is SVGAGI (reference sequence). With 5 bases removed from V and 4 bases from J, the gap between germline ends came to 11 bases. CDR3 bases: TGTGCCAGCAGTCCGCGGACGTCCACCGGGGAGCTGTTTTTT. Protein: CASSPRTSTGELFF.

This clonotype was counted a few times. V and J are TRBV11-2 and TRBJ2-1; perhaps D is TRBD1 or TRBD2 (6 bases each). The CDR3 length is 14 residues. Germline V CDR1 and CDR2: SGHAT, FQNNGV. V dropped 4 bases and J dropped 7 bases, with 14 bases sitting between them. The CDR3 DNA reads TGTGCCAGCAGCTCGAACGGGGGCGGGAATGAGCAGTTCTTC. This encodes CASSSNGGGNEQFF.

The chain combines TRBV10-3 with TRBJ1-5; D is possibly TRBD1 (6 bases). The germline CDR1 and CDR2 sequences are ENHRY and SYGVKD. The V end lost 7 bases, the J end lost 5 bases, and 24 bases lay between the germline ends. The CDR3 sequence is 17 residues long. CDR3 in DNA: TGTGCCATCATCCGAACCGGAAGGGAGGGGGACGATCAGCCCCAGCATTTT. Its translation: CAIIRTGREGDDQPQHF.

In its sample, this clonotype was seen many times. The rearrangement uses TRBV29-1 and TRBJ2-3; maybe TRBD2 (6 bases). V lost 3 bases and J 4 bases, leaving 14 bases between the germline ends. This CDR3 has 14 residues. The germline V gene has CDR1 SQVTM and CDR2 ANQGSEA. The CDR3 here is CSVDWISGADTQYF. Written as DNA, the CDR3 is TGCAGCGTTGATTGGATCTCGGGGGCAGATACGCAGTATTTT.

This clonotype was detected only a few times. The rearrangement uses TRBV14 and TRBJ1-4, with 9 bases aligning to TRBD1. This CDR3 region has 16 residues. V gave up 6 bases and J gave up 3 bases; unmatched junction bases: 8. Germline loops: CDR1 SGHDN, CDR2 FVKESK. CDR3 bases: TGTGCCAGCAGGCGGACAGGGGAAGTCTCTAATGAAAAACTGTTTTTT. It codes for CASRRTGEVSNEKLFF.